This T cell receptor beta chain emerged from a study of T-cell reconstitution after alpha-beta-depleted transplantation in children. Looked up from germline, CDR1 is SGHRS and CDR2 is YFSETQ. The CDR3 consists of 13 residues. Trimming took 3 bases from V and 6 from J; bases not matched to a gene: 6. Unique molecular identifiers were used in preparing the TCRbeta library. MiXCR, run by TCRdb on the PCR reads, gives a single entry per CDR3 protein. The repertoire includes some 840,000 distinct CDR3 sequences, about 15% of them detected once, and approximately 5% sits in the top ten. General observations from the study: Where some patients showed high TCRbeta diversity at day 60, it came from recipient T cells and thymic progenitors that had survived. One year post-transplant, T-cell counts and diversity were largely derived from T cells produced anew. Reportedly, roughly two months post-transplant, alpha-beta T cells arose from several hundred expanded graft clones.

The sample holds a few counts of this clonotype. Antigen unknown. This chain joins TRBV5-1 and TRBJ2-7; 7 positions agree with TRBD1. This clonotype was sampled from a male patient younger than 18 who had a stem cell transplant for acute lymphoblastic leukemia, so the T cells may come from the graft donor. The input for sequencing was PBMCs, mostly from graft donor cells, taken 360 days after TCRalphabeta/CD19-depleted stem cell transplant. For the CDR3, the DNA is TGCGCCAGCAGCTGGACAGGAACCTTCGAGCAGTACTTC. This sequence encodes CASSWTGTFEQYF. Based on the CDR3 plus reference TRBV5-1 and TRBJ2-7, the full variable domain is KAGVTQTPRYLIKTRGQQVTLSCSPISGHRSVSWYQQTPGQGLQFLFEYFSETQRNKGNFPGRFSGRQFSNSRSEMNVSTLELGDSALYLCASSWTGTFEQYFGPGTRLTVT.